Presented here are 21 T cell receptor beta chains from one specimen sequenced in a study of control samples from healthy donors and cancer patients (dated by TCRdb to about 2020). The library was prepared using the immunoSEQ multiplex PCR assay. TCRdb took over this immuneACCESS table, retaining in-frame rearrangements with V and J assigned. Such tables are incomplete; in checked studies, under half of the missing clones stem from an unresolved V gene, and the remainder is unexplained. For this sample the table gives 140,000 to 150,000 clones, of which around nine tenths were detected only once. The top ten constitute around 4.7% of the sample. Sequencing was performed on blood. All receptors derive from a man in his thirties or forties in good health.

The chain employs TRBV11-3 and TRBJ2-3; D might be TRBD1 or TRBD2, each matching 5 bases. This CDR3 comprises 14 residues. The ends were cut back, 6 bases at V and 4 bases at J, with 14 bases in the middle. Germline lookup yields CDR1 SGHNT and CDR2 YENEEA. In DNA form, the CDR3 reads TGTGCCAGCAGTAGAGGGGATCAAGCAGATACGCAGTATTTT. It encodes CASSRGDQADTQYF.

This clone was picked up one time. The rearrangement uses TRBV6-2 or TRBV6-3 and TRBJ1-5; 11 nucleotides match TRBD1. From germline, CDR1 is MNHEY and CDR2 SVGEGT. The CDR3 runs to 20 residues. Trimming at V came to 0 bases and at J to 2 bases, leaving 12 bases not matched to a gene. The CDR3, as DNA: TGTGCCAGCAGTTACTCCCCGGGACAGGGGGGATATTCGGGCAATCAGCCCCAGCATTTT. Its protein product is CASSYSPGQGGYSGNQPQHF.

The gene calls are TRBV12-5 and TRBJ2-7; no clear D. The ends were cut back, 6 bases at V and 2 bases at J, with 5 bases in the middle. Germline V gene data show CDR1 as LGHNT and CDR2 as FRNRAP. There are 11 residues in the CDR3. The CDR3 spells CASGQTYEQYF. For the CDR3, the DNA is TGTGCTAGTGGACAAACCTACGAGCAGTACTTC.

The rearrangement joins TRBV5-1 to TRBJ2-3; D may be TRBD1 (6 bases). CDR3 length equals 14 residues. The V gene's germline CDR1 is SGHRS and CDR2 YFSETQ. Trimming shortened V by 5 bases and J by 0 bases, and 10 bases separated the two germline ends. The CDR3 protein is CASRVQGSTDTQYF. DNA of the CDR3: TGCGCCAGCAGGGTGCAGGGGAGCACAGATACGCAGTATTTT.

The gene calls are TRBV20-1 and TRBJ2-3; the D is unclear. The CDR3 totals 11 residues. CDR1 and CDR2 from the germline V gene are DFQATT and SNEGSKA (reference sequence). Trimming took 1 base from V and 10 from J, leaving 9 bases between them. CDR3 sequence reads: CSARGLGAQYF. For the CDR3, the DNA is TGCAGTGCTAGAGGGTTGGGCGCGCAGTATTTT.

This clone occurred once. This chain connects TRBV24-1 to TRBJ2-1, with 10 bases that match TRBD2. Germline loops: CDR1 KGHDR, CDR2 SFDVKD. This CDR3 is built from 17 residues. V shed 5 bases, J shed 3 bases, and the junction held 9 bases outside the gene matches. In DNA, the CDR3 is TGTGCCACCAGTGGGAGAGCGGGAGGGGGTAGCTACAATGAGCAGTTCTTC. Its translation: CATSGRAGGGSYNEQFF.

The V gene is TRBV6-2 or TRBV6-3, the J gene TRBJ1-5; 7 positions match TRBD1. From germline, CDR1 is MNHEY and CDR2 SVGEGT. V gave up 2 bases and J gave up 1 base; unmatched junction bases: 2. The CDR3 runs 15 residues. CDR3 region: CASSYPGGSNQPQHF. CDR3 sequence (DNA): TGTGCCAGCAGTTACCCAGGGGGAAGCAATCAGCCCCAGCATTTT.

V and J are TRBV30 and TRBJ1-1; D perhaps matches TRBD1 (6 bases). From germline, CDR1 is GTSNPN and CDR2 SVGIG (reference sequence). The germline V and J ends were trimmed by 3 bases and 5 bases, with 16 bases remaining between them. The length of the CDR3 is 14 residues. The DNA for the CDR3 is TGTGCCTGGAGCCGGGGGGGCATGAGGACTGAAGCTTTCTTT. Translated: CAWSRGGMRTEAFF.

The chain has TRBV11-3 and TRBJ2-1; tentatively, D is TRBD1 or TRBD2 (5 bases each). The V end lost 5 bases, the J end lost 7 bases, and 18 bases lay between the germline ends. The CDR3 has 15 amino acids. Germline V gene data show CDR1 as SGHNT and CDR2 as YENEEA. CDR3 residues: CASSRLGLQGNEQFF. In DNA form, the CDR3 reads TGTGCCAGCAGCCGACTCGGACTCCAGGGTAATGAGCAGTTCTTC. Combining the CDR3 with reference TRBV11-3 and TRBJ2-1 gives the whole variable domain EAGVVQSPRYKIIEKKQPVAFWCNPISGHNTLYWYLQNLGQGPELLIRYENEEAVDDSQLPKDRFSAERLKGVDSTLKIQPAELGDSAVYLCASSRLGLQGNEQFFGPGTRLTVL.

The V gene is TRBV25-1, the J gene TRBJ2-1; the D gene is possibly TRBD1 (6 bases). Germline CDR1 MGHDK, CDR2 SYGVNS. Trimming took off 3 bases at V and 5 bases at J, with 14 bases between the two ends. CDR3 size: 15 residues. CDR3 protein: CASSDARGTNNEQFF. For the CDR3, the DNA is TGTGCCAGCAGTGATGCCAGGGGAACTAACAATGAGCAGTTCTTC.

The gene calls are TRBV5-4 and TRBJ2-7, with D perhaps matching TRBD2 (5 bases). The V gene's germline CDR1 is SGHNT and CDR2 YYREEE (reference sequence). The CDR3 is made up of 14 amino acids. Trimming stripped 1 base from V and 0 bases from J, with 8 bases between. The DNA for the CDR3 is TGTGCCAGCAGCTTGCGGGGTTACTCCTACGAGCAGTACTTC. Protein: CASSLRGYSYEQYF.

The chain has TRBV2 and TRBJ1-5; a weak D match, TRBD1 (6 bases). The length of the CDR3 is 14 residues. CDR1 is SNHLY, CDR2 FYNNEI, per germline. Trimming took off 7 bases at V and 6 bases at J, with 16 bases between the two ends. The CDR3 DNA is TGTGCCAGCACGTCCGGAACAGGGAGTCAGCCCCAGCATTTT. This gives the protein CASTSGTGSQPQHF.

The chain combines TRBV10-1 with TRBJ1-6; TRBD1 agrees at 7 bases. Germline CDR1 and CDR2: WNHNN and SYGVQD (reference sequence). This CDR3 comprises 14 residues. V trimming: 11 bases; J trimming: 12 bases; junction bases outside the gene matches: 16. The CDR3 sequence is CAPRGDRSHLPLHF. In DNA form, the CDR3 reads TGCGCCCCAAGAGGGGACAGATCCCACCTACCCCTCCACTTT.

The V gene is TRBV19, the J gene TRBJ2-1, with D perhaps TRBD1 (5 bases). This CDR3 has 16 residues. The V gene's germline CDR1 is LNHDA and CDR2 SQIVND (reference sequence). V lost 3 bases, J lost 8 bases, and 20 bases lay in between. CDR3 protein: CASSMYGAGPGDEQFF. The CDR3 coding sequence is TGTGCCAGTAGTATGTATGGGGCAGGACCGGGCGATGAGCAGTTCTTC.

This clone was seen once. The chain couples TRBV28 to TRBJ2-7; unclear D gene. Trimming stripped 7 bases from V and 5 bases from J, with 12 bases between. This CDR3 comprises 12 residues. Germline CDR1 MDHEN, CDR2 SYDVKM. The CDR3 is CASTSGLNEQYF. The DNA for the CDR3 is TGTGCCAGCACCTCCGGGCTGAACGAGCAGTACTTC.

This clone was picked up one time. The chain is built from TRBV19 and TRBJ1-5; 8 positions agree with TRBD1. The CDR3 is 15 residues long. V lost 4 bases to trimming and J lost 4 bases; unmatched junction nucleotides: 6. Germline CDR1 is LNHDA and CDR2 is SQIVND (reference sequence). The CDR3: CASSTGQAPNQPQHF. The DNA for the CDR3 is TGTGCCAGTAGTACGGGACAGGCCCCGAATCAGCCCCAGCATTTT.

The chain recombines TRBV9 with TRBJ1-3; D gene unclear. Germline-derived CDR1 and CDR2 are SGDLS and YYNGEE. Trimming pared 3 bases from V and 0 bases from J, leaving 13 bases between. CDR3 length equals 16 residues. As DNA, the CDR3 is TGTGCCAGCAGCGGGGCGTGGGCCACCTCTGGAAACACCATATATTTT. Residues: CASSGAWATSGNTIYF.

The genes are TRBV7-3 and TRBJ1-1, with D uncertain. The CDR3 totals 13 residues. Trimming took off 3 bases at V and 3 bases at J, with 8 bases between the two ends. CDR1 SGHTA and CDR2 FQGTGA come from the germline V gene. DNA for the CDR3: TGTGCCAGCAGCTTGAGCAGAGACACTGAAGCTTTCTTT. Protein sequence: CASSLSRDTEAFF.

Here the CDR3 DNA reads TGTGCCAGCAGCTTGGGAGACAGGCATTCCAGAGAGAAACTGTTTTTT. Translation: CASSLGDRHSREKLFF. V gene TRBV5-4 combines with J gene TRBJ1-4; TRBD1 might be the D (6 bases). CDR3 length equals 16 residues. Germline-derived CDR1 and CDR2 are SGHNT and YYREEE (reference sequence). V was clipped by 0 bases and J by 11 bases, with 20 bases between them.

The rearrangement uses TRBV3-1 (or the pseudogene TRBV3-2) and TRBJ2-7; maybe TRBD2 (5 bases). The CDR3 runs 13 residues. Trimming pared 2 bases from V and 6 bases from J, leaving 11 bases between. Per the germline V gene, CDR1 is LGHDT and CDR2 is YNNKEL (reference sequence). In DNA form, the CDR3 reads TGTGCCAGCAGCCAAAGTCTAGCCCGCGAGCAGTACTTC. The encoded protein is CASSQSLAREQYF.

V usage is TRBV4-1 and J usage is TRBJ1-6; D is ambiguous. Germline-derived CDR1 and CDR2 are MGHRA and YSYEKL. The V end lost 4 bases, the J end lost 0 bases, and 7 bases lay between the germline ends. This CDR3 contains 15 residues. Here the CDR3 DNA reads TGCGCCAGCAGCCTCCAAAGCTCCTATAATTCACCCCTCCACTTT. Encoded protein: CASSLQSSYNSPLHF.